This T cell receptor (beta chain) was found in a study of T cells in Graves' hyperthyroidism and ophthalmopathy. Investigators excluded patients with uncontrolled infection, other autoimmune disease, pregnancy or lactation. Diagnosis relied on clinical symptoms, serum thyroxine and TRAb, thyroid ultrasound and orbital computed tomography. Fresh 10 ml peripheral blood yielded PBMCs. V lost 6 bases to trimming and J lost 4 bases; unmatched junction nucleotides: 10. Germline CDR1 SNHLY, CDR2 FYNNEI. This CDR3 contains 15 residues. Study results and limitations: Stable hyperthyroidism and ophthalmopathy were separated using 13 V-J signatures.

On this clonotype itself: Its antigen is still unknown.

RNA transcripts were the template for amplifying TCR beta CDR3 regions. With the HTBI primer set, the TCR CDR3 went through a first round of RT-PCR. In TCRdb, the multiplex PCR reads were re-called with MiXCR into one record per CDR3 protein. The sample records approximately 610,000 distinct CDR3 sequences, roughly 14% being singletons. This chain connects TRBV2 to TRBJ2-7, with TRBD2 identical over 9 bases. This TCR was sampled from a woman aged 40-49 years with Graves' ophthalmopathy. What was sequenced was blood. The CDR3 is CASRDLSGRIYEQYF. CDR3 bases: TGTGCCAGCAGGGACCTTAGCGGGAGAATTTACGAGCAGTACTTC.